The TCR beta chain described here comes from a study of blood T cell repertoires in COVID-19. Data came from immunoSEQ multiplex PCR; TCRdb stores just in-frame clones and leaves some out. The data hold over 350,000 clones, with approximately 90% observed a single time. This clone was found once. Sequenced input: PBMCs or T cells enriched from blood (not recorded which). The sequence came from a woman in her 40s who had been exposed to COVID-19.

CDR3 sequence: CASSWGRGSPLHF. CDR3 in DNA: TGTGCCAGCAGTTGGGGGCGGGGGTCACCCCTCCACTTT. This chain uses TRBV12-3 or TRBV12-4 with TRBJ1-6, with D possibly TRBD1 on 6 matching bases. V shed 4 bases and J shed 10 bases, with 11 bases lying between them. The CDR3 totals 13 residues.